The next 17 T cell receptor beta chains were all read from a single sample in a study of shared clonotypes between healthy human individuals. Produced via immunoSEQ multiplex PCR; TCRdb's table is partial and in-frame only. There are some 2,000,000 clones in the sample; roughly 96% occur only once, and 0.1% to 0.15% lies in the top ten. Input material: naive CD4+ T cells sorted from blood. Subset reported: CD45RA+ positively selected. These receptors originate from a young man in good health.

This chain connects TRBV19 to TRBJ1-2; D call uncertain. In germline, CDR1 is LNHDA, CDR2 SQIVND (reference sequence). Deletions cut 8 bases from V and 8 bases from J, with 15 bases between. This CDR3 has 12 residues. The CDR3 here is CASRAGRWGYTF. In DNA form, the CDR3 reads TGTGCCAGTCGCGCTGGTAGGTGGGGCTACACCTTC.

The V call is TRBV13, the J call TRBJ1-6; 9 bases are a match to TRBD1. CDR3 length: 14 amino acids. Germline CDR1 is PRHDT and CDR2 is FYEKMQ (reference sequence). V trimming: 5 bases; J trimming: 12 bases; junction bases outside the gene matches: 8. For the CDR3, the DNA is TGTGCCAGCAGCCCTGGGACAGGGAGGGTACCCCTCCACTTT. It specifies CASSPGTGRVPLHF.

This chain links TRBV5-1 with TRBJ2-7; tentatively, D is TRBD1 (5 bases). Looked up from germline, CDR1 is SGHRS and CDR2 is YFSETQ. The V and J ends lost 4 bases and 3 bases respectively, with 11 bases between them. This CDR3 is built from 13 residues. CDR3 in amino acids: CASSLPTDYEQYF. In DNA form, the CDR3 reads TGCGCCAGCAGCCTCCCGACAGACTACGAGCAGTACTTC.

This clone came up once. The chain uses TRBV5-4 and TRBJ2-6; no clear D gene. This CDR3 contains 17 residues. V lost 4 bases to trimming and J lost 0 bases, with 14 bases between them. Per germline, CDR1 SGHNT and CDR2 YYREEE (reference sequence). The DNA for the CDR3 is TGTGCCAGCAGCCCTTCCCGACCCGGCTCTGGGGCCAACGTCCTGACTTTC. Translation gives CASSPSRPGSGANVLTF.

This chain links TRBV30 with TRBJ2-2; no reliable D call. V gave up 0 bases and J gave up 1 base, with 6 bases separating them. Germline CDR1 is GTSNPN and CDR2 is SVGIG (reference sequence). This CDR3 is 14 amino acids long. The CDR3 region has the DNA TGTGCCTGGAGTGTTATGGGGAACACCGGGGAGCTGTTTTTT. Translated, it gives CAWSVMGNTGELFF.

The chain couples TRBV5-1 to TRBJ2-1; 7 nucleotides align to TRBD2. The CDR3 is 15 amino acids. From germline, CDR1 is SGHRS and CDR2 YFSETQ. J lost 8 bases, V lost 6 bases, and 14 bases had no gene match. CDR3 coding DNA: TGCGCCAGCATCCCTGGCCTAGCGGACTGGGATGAGCAGTTCTTC. It is translated as CASIPGLADWDEQFF. Full variable domain (outside the CDR3, taken from reference TRBV5-1 and TRBJ2-1): KAGVTQTPRYLIKTRGQQVTLSCSPISGHRSVSWYQQTPGQGLQFLFEYFSETQRNKGNFPGRFSGRQFSNSRSEMNVSTLELGDSALYLCASIPGLADWDEQFFGPGTRLTVL.

The rearrangement joins TRBV6-9 to TRBJ2-1; the D is unclear. The length of the CDR3 is 15 residues. V shed 2 bases and J shed 4 bases, with 12 bases lying between them. From germline, CDR1 is MNHGY and CDR2 SVAAGI. The CDR3 bases are TGTGCCAGCAGTTATGCAGCTAGGGTTTACAATGAGCAGTTCTTC. As protein: CASSYAARVYNEQFF.

This chain joins TRBV6-6 and TRBJ2-2, with 7 bases matching TRBD1. Unmatched junction bases numbered 7, after V lost 2 bases and J lost 7 bases. Per the germline V gene, CDR1 is MNHNY and CDR2 is SVGAGI (reference sequence). The CDR3 runs to 15 residues. The CDR3 spells CASSYGQGDNGELFF. The CDR3 DNA reads TGTGCCAGCAGTTACGGTCAGGGGGATAACGGGGAGCTGTTTTTT.

A remark on this clone: A much larger clone lies one base from this, so it may be a read error. The gene calls are TRBV27 and TRBJ1-5; weak D call: TRBD1 (5 bases). There are 15 residues in the CDR3. V gave up 1 base and J gave up 3 bases, with 10 bases separating them. Germline V lookup: CDR1 MNHEY, CDR2 SMNVEV (reference sequence). The CDR3 region has the DNA TGTGCCAGCAGTTTATGGGGGGGACTCAATCAGCCCCAGCATTTT. The encoded protein is CASSLWGGLNQPQHF.

The rearrangement uses TRBV27 and TRBJ2-7; tentative D call: TRBD1 (6 bases). V was pared by 0 bases and J by 6 bases, with 9 bases between. The CDR3 covers 13 residues. Germline-derived CDR1 and CDR2 are MNHEY and SMNVEV (reference sequence). CDR3 DNA: TGTGCCAGCAGTTTATCGAGCAGGGGCGAGCAGTACTTC. It encodes CASSLSSRGEQYF.

V and J are TRBV6-1 and TRBJ1-2, with TRBD1 matching over 7 bases. CDR1 is MNHNS and CDR2 is SASEGT in the germline V gene. The trim removed 7 bases at V and 6 bases at J, leaving 8 bases unmatched. This CDR3 has 13 residues. Here the CDR3 DNA reads TGTGCCAGCAAACACAGGGGTGGGGATGGCTACACCTTC. Its translation is CASKHRGGDGYTF.

The chain couples TRBV19 to TRBJ2-1; D unresolved. CDR1 is LNHDA and CDR2 is SQIVND in the germline V gene (reference sequence). The V gene lost 1 base and the J gene lost 0 bases, with 7 bases spanning the gap. This CDR3 region has 15 residues. The CDR3 sequence is CASSIVRPSYNEQFF. CDR3 nucleotide sequence: TGTGCCAGTAGTATAGTGCGCCCCTCCTACAATGAGCAGTTCTTC.

The chain combines TRBV28 with TRBJ2-3; maybe TRBD2 (6 bases). Trimming took 10 bases from V and 2 from J, leaving 13 bases between them. CDR1 is MDHEN and CDR2 is SYDVKM in the germline V gene. This CDR3 comprises 13 residues. In DNA form, the CDR3 reads TGTGCCATCGAGAGGCGGGACACAGATACGCAGTATTTT. Encoded protein: CAIERRDTDTQYF.

The chain links TRBV30 to TRBJ1-1; a weak D match, TRBD1 (5 bases). The ends were cut back, 2 bases at V and 5 bases at J, with 15 bases in the middle. The germline gives CDR1 GTSNPN, CDR2 SVGIG (reference sequence). The CDR3 runs 14 residues. CDR3 amino acids: CAWSSEGRRTEAFF. The CDR3 bases are TGTGCCTGGAGTTCTGAGGGGCGACGAACTGAAGCTTTCTTT.

For this clone: The sample carries other DNA sequences with the same CDR3. J is TRBJ1-2 and V is TRBV6-5; D uncertain. V was pared by 2 bases and J by 5 bases, with 3 bases between. Per the germline V gene, CDR1 is MNHEY and CDR2 is SVGAGI. This CDR3 region has 11 residues. The CDR3 DNA sequence: TGTGCCAGCAGTTACGGTTATGGCTACACCTTC. It codes for CASSYGYGYTF.

The chain is built from TRBV5-1 and TRBJ2-5; unclear D gene. V lost 1 base to trimming and J lost 5 bases, with 12 bases between them. CDR1 and CDR2 (germline): SGHRS, YFSETQ. The CDR3 covers 14 residues. CDR3 sequence: CASSLYLDYETQYF. The CDR3 DNA reads TGCGCCAGCAGCTTGTACCTAGATTACGAGACCCAGTACTTC.

The chain couples TRBV7-8 to TRBJ2-7, with a possible D match to TRBD1 (5 bases). V was pared by 5 bases and J by 6 bases, with 11 bases between. The CDR3 runs to 12 residues. CDR1 and CDR2 from the germline V gene are SGHVS and FQNEAQ. The CDR3 sequence is CASSPRVGEQYF. CDR3 sequence (DNA): TGTGCCAGCAGCCCCAGGGTCGGCGAGCAGTACTTC.